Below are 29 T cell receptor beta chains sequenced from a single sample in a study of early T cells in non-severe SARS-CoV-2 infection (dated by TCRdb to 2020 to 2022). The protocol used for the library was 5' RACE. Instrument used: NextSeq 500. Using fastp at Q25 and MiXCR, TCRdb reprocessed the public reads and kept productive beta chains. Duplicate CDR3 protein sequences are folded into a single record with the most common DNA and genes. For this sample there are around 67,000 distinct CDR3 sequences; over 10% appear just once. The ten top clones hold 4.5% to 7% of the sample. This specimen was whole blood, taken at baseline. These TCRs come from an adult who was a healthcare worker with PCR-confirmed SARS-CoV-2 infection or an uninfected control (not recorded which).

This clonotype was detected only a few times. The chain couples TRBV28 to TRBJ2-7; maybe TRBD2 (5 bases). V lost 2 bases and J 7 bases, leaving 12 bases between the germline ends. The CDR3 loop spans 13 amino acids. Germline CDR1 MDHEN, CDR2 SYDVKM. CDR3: CASSLHPRGEQYF. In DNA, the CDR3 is TGTGCCAGCAGTTTACACCCCCGAGGGGAGCAGTACTTC.

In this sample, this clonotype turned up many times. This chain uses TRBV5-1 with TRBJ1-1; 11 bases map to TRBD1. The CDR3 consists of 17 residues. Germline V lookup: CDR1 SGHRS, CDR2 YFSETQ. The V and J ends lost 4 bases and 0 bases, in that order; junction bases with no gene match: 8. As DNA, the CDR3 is TGCGCCAGCAGCGAATTGGTGGACAGGGGGCTGAACACTGAAGCTTTCTTT. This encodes CASSELVDRGLNTEAFF.

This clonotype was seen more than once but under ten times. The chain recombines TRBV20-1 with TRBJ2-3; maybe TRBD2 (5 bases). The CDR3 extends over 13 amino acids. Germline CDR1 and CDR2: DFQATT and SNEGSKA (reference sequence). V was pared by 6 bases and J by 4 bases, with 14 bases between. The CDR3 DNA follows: TGCAGTGCAAGGGAGCCGAGGGCAGATACGCAGTATTTT. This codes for CSAREPRADTQYF.

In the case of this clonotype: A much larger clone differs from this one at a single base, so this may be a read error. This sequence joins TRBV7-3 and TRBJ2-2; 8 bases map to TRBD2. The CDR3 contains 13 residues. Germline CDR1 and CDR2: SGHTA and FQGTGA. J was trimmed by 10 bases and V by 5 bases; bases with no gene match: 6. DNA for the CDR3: TGTGCCAGCAGCAGGACTAGCCCCGCGGAGCTGTTTTTT. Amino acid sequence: CASSRTSPAELFF.

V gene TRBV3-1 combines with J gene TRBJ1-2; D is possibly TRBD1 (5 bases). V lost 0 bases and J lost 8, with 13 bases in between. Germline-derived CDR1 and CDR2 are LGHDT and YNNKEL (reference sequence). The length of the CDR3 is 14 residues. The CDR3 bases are TGTGCCAGCAGCCAAGACAGGGATCTGACAGGCTACACCTTC. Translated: CASSQDRDLTGYTF. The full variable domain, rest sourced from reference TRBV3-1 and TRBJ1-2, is DTAVSQTPKYLVTQMGNDKSIKCEQNLGHDTMYWYKQDSKKFLKIMFSYNNKELIINETVPNRFSPKSPDKAHLNLHINSLELGDSAVYFCASSQDRDLTGYTFGSGTRLTVV.

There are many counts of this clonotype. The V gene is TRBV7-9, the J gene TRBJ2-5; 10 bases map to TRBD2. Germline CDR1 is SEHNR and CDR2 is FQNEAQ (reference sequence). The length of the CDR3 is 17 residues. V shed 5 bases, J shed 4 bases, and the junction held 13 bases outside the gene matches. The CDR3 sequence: CASSPMLAGALGETQYF. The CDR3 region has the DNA TGTGCCAGCAGCCCAATGCTAGCGGGAGCATTGGGAGAGACCCAGTACTTC.

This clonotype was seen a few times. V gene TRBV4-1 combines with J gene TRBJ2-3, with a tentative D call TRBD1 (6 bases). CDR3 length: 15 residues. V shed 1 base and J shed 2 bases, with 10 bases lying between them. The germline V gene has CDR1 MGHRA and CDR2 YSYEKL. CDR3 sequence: CASSQVGAFTDTQYF. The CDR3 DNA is TGCGCCAGCAGCCAAGTGGGGGCATTCACAGATACGCAGTATTTT.

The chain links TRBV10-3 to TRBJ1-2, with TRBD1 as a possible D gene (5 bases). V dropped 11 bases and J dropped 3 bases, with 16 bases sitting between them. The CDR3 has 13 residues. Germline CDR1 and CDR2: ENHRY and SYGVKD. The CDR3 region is CASEARQHYGYTF. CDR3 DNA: TGTGCCTCTGAGGCAAGACAGCACTATGGCTACACCTTC.

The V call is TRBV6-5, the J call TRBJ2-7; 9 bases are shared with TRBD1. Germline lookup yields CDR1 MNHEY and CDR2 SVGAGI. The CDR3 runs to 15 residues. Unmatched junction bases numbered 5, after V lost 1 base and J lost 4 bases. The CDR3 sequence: CASSYWGQGMYEQYF. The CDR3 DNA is TGTGCCAGCAGTTACTGGGGACAGGGTATGTACGAGCAGTACTTC.

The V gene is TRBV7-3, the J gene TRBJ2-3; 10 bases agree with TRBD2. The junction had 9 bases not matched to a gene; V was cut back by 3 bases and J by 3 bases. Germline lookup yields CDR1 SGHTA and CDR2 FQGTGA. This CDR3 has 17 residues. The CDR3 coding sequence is TGTGCCAGCAGCTTGGGGGCTAGCGGGAGTAATACAGATACGCAGTATTTT. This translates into CASSLGASGSNTDTQYF.

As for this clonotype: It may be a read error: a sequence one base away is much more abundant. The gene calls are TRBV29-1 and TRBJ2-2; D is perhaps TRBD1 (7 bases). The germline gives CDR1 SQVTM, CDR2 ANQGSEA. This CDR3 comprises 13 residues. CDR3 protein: CGVLAGGKGELFF. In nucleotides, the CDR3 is TGCGGCGTGCTCGCAGGGGGGAAGGGGGAGCTGTTTTTT.

Here the CDR3 DNA reads TGTGCCAGCAGCCAACCTGGGCCGGGCACTGAAGCTTTCTTT. Translated, it gives CASSQPGPGTEAFF. The rearrangement links TRBV3-1 to TRBJ1-1; no definite D call. Deletions cut 2 bases from V and 4 bases from J, with 11 bases between. The CDR3 length is 14 residues. Germline V gives CDR1 LGHDT, CDR2 YNNKEL (reference sequence).

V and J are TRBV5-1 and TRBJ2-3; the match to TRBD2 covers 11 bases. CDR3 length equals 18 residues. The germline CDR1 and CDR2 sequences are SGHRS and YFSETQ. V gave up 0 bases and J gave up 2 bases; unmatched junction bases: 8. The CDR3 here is CASSLDGLAGGTTDTQYF. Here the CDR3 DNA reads TGCGCCAGCAGCTTGGACGGGTTAGCGGGGGGGACCACAGATACGCAGTATTTT.

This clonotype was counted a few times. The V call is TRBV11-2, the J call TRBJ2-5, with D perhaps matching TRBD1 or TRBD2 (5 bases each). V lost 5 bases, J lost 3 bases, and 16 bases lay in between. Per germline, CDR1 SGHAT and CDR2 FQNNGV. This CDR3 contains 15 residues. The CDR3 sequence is CASSRTGQIEETQYF. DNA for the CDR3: TGTGCCAGCAGCCGGACGGGGCAAATCGAAGAGACCCAGTACTTC. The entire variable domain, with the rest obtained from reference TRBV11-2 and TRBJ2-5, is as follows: EAGVAQSPRYKIIEKRQSVAFWCNPISGHATLYWYQQILGQGPKLLIQFQNNGVVDDSQLPKDRFSAERLKGVDSTLKIQPAKLEDSAVYLCASSRTGQIEETQYFGPGTRLLVL.

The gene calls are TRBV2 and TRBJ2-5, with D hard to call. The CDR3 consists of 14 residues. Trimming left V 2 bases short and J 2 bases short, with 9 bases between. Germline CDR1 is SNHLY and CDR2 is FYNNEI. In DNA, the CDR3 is TGTGCCAGCAGTGAATTGCAGAGTCAAGAGACCCAGTACTTC. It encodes CASSELQSQETQYF.

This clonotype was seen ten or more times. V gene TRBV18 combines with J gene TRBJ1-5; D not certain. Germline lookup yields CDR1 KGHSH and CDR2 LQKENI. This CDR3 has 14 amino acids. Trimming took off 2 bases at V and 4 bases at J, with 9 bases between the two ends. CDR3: CASSPDHKNQPQHF. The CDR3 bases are TGTGCCAGCTCACCAGACCACAAGAATCAGCCCCAGCATTTT.

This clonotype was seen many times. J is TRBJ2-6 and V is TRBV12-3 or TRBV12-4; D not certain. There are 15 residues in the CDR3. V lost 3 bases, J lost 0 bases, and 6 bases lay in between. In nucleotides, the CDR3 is TGTGCCAGCAGTTTTCTGGGCTCTGGGGCCAACGTCCTGACTTTC. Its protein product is CASSFLGSGANVLTF.

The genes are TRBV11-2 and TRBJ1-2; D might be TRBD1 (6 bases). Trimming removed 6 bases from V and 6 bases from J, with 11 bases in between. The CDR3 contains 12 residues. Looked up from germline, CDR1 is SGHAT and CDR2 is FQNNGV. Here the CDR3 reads CASRGGEDGYTF. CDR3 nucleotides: TGTGCCAGCAGAGGGGGGGAGGATGGCTACACCTTC.

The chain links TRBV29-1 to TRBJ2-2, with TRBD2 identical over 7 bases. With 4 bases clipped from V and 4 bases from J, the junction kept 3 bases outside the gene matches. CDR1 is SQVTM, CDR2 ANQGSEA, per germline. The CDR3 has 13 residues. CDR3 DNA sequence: TGCAGCGTTGCCCAGCGGGGCACCGGGGAGCTGTTTTTT. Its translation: CSVAQRGTGELFF.

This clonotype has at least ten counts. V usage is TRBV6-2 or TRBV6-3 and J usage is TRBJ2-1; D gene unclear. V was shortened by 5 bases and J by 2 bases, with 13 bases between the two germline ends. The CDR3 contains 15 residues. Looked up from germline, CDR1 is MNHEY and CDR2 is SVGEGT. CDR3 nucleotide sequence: TGTGCCAGCAGTCAAAGGCACCATCCCTACAATGAGCAGTTCTTC. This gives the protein CASSQRHHPYNEQFF.

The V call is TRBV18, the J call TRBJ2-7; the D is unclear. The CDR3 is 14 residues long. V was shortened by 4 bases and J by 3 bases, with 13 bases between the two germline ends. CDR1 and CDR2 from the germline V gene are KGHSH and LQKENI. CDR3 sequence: CASSHSDGYYEQYF. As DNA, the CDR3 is TGTGCCAGCTCACACTCGGACGGATACTACGAGCAGTACTTC.

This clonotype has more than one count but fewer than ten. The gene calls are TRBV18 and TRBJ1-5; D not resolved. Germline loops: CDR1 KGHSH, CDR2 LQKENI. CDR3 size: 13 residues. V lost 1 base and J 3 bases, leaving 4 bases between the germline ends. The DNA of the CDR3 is TGTGCCAGCTCACCACGTCCCAATCAGCCCCAGCATTTT. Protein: CASSPRPNQPQHF.

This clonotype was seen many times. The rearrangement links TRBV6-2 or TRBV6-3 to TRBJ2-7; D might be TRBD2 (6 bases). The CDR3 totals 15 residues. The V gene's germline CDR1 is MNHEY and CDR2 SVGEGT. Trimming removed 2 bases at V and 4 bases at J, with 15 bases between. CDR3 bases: TGTGCCAGCAGTTACACCGGGGGATCAGTTTACGAGCAGTACTTC. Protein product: CASSYTGGSVYEQYF.

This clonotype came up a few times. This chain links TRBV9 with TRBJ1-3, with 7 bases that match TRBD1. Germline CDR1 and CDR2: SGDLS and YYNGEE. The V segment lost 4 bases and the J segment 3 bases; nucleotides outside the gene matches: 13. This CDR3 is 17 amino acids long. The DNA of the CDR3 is TGTGCCAGCAGCCCTCGCCATGTAGGGGGCTTTGGAAACACCATATATTTT. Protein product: CASSPRHVGGFGNTIYF.

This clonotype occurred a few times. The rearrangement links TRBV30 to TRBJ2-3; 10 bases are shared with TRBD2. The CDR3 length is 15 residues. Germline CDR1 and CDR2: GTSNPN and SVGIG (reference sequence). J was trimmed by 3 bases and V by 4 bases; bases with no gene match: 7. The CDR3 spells CAWIPLAGRTDTQYF. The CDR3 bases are TGTGCCTGGATTCCACTAGCGGGACGGACAGATACGCAGTATTTT.

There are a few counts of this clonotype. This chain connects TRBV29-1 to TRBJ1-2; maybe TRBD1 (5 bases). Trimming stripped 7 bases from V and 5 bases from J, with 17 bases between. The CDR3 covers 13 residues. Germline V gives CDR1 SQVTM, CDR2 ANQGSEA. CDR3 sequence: CSATDMSGYGYTF. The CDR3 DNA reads TGCAGCGCTACGGACATGTCCGGGTATGGCTACACCTTC.

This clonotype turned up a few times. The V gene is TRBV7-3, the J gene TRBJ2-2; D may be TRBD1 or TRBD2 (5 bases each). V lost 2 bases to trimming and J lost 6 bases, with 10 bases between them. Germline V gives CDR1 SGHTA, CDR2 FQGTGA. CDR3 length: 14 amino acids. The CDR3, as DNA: TGTGCCAGCAGCTTAGGCCCGGGACCCGGGGAGCTGTTTTTT. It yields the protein CASSLGPGPGELFF.

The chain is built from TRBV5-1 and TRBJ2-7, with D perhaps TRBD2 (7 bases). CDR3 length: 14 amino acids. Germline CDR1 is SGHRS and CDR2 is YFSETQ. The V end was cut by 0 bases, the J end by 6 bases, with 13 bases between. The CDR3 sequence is CASSLVQGGREQYF. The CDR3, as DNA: TGCGCCAGCAGCTTGGTACAGGGAGGGCGCGAGCAGTACTTC.

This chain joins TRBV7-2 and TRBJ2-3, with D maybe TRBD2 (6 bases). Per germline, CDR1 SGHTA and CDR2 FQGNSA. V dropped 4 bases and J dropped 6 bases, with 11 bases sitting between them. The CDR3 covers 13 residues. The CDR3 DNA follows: TGTGCCAGCAGCTCTCGAGCGGGTGATACGCAGTATTTT. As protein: CASSSRAGDTQYF.